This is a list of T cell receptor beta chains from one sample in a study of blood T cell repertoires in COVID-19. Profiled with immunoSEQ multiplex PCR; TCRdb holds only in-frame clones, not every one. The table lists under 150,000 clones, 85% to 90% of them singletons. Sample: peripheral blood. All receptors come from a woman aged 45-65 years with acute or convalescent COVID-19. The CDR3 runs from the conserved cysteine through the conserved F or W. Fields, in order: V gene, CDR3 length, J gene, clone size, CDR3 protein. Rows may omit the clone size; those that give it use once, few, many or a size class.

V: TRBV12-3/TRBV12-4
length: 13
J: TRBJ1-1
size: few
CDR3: CASSLAGGTEAFF

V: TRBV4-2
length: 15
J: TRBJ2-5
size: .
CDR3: CASSQDDSGIKTQYF

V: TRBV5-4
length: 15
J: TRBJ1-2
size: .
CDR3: CASGVLDTSNYGYTF

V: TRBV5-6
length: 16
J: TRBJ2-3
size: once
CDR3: CASSLPGLGDTDTQYF

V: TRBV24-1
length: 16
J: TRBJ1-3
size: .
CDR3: CATSDLWGGPGNTIYF

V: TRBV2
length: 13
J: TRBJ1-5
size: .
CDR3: CASKGTGFQPQHF

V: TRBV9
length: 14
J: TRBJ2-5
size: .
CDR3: CASSLTLYQETQYF

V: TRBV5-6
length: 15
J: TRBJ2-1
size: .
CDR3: CASSLGGNPRDEQFF

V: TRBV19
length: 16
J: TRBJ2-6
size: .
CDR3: CASSIDSLSGANVLTF

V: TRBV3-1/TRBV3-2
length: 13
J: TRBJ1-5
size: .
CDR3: CASSQGANQPQHF

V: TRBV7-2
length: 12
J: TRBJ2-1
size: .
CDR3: CASRQPRGEQFF